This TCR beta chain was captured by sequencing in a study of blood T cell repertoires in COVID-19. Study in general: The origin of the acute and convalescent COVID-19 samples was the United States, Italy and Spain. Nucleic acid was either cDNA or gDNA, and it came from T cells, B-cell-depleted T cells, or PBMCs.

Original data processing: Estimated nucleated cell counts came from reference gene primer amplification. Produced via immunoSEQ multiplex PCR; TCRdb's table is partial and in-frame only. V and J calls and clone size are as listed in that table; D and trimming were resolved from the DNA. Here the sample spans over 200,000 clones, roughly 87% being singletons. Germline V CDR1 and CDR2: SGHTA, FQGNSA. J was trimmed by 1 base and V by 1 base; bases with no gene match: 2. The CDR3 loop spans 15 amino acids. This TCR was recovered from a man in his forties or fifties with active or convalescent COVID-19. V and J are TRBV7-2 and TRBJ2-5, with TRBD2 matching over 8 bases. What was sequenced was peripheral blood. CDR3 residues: CASSLGLALQETQYF. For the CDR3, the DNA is TGTGCCAGCAGCTTAGGACTAGCGCTCCAAGAGACCCAGTACTTC.